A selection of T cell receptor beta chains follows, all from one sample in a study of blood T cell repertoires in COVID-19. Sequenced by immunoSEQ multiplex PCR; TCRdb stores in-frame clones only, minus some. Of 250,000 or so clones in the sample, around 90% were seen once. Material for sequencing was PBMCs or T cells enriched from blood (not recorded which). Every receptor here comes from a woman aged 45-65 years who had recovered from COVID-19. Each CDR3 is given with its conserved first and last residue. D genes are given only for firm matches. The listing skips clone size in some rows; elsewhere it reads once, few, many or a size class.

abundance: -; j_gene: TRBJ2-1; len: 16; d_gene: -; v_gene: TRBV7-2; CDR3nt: TGTGCCAGCAGCTCGGCGGGATCACGATTCTACAATGAGCAGTTCTTC; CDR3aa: CASSSAGSRFYNEQFF
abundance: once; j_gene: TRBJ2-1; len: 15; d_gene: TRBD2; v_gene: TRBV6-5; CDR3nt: TGTGCCAGACGGTCGAGGGCGGGAGTTTCGGGTGAGCAGTTCTTC; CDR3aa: CARRSRAGVSGEQFF
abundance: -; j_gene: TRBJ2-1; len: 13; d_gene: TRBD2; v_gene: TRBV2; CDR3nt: TGTGCCAGCAGGGGAGGGTTAATCAATGAGCAGTTCTTC; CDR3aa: CASRGGLINEQFF
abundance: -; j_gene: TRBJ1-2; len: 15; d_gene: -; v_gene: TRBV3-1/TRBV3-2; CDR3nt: TGTGCCAGCAGCCAATGGGCAGGGGTAAATTATGGCTACACCTTC; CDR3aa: CASSQWAGVNYGYTF
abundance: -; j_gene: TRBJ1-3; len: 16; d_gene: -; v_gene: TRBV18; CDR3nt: TGTGCCAGCTCACGGGATCTCGGCAGGGGACCAAACACCATATATTTT; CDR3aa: CASSRDLGRGPNTIYF
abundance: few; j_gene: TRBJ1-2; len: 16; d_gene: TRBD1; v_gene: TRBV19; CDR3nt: TGTGCCAGTAAAACGACAGGGCCTTCAGCTAACTATGGCTACACCTTC; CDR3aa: CASKTTGPSANYGYTF
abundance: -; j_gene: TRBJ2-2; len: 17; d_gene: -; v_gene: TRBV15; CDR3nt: TGTGCCACCAGCAGAGATTTGGTGCAGGCACTCACCGGGGAGCTGTTTTTT; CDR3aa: CATSRDLVQALTGELFF
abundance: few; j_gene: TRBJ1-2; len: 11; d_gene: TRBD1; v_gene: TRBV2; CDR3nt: TGTGCCAGCCTCCAGGGGGAGGGCTACACCTTC; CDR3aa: CASLQGEGYTF
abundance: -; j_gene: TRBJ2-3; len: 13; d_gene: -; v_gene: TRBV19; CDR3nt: TGTGCCAGCAGGGGCCTCAGCACAGATACGCAGTATTTT; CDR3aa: CASRGLSTDTQYF
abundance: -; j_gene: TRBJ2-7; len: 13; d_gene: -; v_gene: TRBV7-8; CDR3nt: TGTGCCAGCAGCTCACTGGGGGCTTACGAGCAGTACTTC; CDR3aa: CASSSLGAYEQYF
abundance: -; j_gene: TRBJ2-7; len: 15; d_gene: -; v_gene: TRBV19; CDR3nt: TGTGCCAGTAGTATAGATTTTGCTTCGGGGGACGAGCAGTACTTC; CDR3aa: CASSIDFASGDEQYF
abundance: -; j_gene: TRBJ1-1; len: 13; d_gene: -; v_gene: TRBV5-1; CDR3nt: TGCGCCAGCAGCTGGGGGGATGGCACTGAAGCTTTCTTT; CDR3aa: CASSWGDGTEAFF
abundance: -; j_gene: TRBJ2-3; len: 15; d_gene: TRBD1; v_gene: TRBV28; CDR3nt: TGTGCCAGCAGTTCCCCCGGACAGGGCCCCGATACGCAGTATTTT; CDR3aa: CASSSPGQGPDTQYF
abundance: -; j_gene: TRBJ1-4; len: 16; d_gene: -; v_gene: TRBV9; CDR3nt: TGTGCCAGCAGCCCAGCTTTGACTGCAACTAATGAAAAACTGTTTTTT; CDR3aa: CASSPALTATNEKLFF
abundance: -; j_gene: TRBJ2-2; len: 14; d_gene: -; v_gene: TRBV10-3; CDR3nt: TGTGCCGCACGAGACAGTGGGGACACCGGGGAGCTGTTTTTT; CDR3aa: CAARDSGDTGELFF
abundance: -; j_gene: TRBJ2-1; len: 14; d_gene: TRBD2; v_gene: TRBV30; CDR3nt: TGTGCCTGGACCACTAGCGGGGGATACAATGAGCAGTTCTTC; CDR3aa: CAWTTSGGYNEQFF
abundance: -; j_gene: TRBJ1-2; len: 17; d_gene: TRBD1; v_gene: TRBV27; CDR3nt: TGTGCCAGCAGTTTTTCAGGATTGGACAGGGGCGTCTATGGCTACACCTTC; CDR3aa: CASSFSGLDRGVYGYTF
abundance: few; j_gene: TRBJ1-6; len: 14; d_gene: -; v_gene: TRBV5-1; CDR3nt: TGCGCCAGCAGCTTGGAGCACGAAGATTCACCCCTCCACTTT; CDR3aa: CASSLEHEDSPLHF
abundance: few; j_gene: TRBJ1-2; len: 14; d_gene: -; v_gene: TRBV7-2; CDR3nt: TGTGCCAGCAGCTTAGCGCGGGACGCTGGAGGCTACACCTTC; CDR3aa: CASSLARDAGGYTF
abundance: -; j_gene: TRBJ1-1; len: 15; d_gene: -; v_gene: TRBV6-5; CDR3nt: TGTGCCAGCAGTTACTCCCGGGACAAGAACACTGAAGCTTTCTTT; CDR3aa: CASSYSRDKNTEAFF
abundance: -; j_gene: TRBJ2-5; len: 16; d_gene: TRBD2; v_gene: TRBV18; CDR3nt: TGTGCCAGCTCACCCAGACTAGCGGGAGCGGAAGAGACCCAGTACTTC; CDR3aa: CASSPRLAGAEETQYF
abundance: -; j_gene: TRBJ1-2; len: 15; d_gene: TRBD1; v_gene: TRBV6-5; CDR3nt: TGTGCCAGCAGTTACTCGCACAGGGGGAACTATGGCTACACCTTC; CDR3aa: CASSYSHRGNYGYTF